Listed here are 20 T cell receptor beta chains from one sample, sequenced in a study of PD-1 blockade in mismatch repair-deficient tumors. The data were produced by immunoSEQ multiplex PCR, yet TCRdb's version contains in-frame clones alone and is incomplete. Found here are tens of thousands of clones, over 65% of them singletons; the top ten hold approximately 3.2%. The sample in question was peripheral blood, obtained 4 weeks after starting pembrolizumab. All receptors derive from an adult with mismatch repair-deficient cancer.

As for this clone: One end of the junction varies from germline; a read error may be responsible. The CDR3 nucleotides are TGTGCCAGCAGCCAAGGGGGGGAGGGCGAGGATCCCTTC. Translated, it gives CASSQGGEGEDPF. This chain uses TRBV14 with TRBJ2-7, with 7 bases identical to TRBD2. CDR1 is SGHDN, CDR2 FVKESK, per germline. The length of the CDR3 is 13 residues. Looking up the rest from reference TRBV14 and TRBJ2-7 gives the full variable domain: EAGVTQFPSHSVIEKGQTVTLRCDPISGHDNLYWYRRVMGKEIKFLLHFVKESKQDESGMPNNRFLAERTGGTYSTLKVQPAELEDSGVYFCASSQGGEGEDPFGPGTRLTVT.

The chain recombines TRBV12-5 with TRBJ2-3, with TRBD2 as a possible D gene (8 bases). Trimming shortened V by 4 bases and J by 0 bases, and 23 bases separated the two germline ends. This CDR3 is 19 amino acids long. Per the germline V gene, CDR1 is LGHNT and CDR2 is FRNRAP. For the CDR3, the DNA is TGTGCTAGTGGTTGGGTCGGGATAGCGGGACAGCGGAGCACAGATACGCAGTATTTT. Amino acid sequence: CASGWVGIAGQRSTDTQYF.

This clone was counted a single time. The CDR3 reads CASSLATVGVTYEQYF. The CDR3 nucleotides are TGCGCCAGCAGCTTGGCTACGGTAGGGGTTACCTACGAGCAGTACTTC. The chain combines TRBV5-1 with TRBJ2-7, with a tentative D call TRBD1 (5 bases). Trimming removed 0 bases at V and 2 bases at J, with 15 bases between. The CDR3 is made up of 16 amino acids. Germline V gives CDR1 SGHRS, CDR2 YFSETQ.

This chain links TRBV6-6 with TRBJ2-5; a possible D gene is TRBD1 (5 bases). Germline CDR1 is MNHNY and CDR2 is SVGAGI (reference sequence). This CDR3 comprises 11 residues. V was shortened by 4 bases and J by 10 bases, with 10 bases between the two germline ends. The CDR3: CASSWARGQYF. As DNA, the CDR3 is TGTGCCAGCAGTTGGGCAAGGGGCCAGTACTTC.

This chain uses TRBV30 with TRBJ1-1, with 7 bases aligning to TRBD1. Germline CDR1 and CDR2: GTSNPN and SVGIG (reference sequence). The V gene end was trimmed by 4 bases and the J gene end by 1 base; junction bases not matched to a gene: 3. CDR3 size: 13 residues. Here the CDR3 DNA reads TGTGCCTGGACGAGGACAGGGAACACTGAAGCTTTCTTT. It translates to CAWTRTGNTEAFF.

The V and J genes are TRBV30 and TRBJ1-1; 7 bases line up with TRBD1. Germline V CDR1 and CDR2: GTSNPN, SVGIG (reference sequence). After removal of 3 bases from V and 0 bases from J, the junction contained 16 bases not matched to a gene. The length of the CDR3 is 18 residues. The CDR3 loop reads CAWRVPGTVGWVNTEAFF. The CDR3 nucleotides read TGTGCCTGGAGGGTACCCGGGACAGTCGGATGGGTGAACACTGAAGCTTTCTTT.

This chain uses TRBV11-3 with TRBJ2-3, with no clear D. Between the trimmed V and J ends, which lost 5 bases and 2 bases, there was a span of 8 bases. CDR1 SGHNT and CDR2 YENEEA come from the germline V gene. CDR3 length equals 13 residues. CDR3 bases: TGTGCCAGCAGCGGGCAGACCACAGATACGCAGTATTTT. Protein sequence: CASSGQTTDTQYF.

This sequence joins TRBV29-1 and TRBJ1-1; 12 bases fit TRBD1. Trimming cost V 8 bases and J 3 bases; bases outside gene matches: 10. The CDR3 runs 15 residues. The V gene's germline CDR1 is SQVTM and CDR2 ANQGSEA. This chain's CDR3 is CSSRDRGLGDTEAFF. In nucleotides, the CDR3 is TGCAGCTCCCGGGACAGGGGGCTCGGGGACACTGAAGCTTTCTTT. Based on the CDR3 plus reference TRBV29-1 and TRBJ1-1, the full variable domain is SAVISQKPSRDICQRGTSLTIQCQVDSQVTMMFWYRQQPGQSLTLIATANQGSEATYESGFVIDKFPISRPNLTFSTLTVSNMSPEDSSIYLCSSRDRGLGDTEAFFGQGTRLTVV.

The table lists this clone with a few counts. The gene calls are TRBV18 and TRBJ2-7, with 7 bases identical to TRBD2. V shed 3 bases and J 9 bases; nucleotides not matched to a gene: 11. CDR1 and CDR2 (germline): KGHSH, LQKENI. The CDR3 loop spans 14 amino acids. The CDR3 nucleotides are TGTGCCAGCTCACCCTCAGAGCGGGGTGATGGGCAGTACTTC. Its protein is CASSPSERGDGQYF.

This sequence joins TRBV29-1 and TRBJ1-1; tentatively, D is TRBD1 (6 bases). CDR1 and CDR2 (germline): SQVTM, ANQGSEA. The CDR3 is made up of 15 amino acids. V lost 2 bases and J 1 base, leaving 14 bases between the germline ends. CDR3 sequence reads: CSVEPRGTGNTEAFF. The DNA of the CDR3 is TGCAGCGTTGAACCCAGGGGAACAGGGAACACTGAAGCTTTCTTT.

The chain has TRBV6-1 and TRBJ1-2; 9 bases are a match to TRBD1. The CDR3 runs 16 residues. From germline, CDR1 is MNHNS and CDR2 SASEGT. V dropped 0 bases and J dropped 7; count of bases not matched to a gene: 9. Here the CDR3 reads CASSEALWTGDFGYTF. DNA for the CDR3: TGTGCCAGCAGTGAAGCGTTATGGACAGGGGACTTTGGCTACACCTTC.

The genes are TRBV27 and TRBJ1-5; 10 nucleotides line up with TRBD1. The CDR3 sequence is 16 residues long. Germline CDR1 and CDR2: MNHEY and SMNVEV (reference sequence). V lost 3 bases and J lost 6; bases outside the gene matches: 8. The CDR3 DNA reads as TGTGCCAGCAGTTTCATTAGGGGACAGGGGATTCAGCCCCAGCATTTT. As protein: CASSFIRGQGIQPQHF.

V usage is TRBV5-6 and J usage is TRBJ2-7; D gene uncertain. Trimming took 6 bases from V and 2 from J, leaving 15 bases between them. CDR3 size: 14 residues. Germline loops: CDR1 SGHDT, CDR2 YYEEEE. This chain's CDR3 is CASTGFTEAYEQYF. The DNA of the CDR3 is TGTGCCAGCACTGGGTTTACGGAAGCCTACGAGCAGTACTTC.

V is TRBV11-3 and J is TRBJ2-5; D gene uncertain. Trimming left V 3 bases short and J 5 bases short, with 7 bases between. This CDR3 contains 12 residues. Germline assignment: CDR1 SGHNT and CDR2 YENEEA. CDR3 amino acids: CASSFGYETQYF. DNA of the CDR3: TGTGCCAGCAGCTTTGGGTATGAGACCCAGTACTTC. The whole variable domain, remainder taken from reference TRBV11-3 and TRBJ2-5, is EAGVVQSPRYKIIEKKQPVAFWCNPISGHNTLYWYLQNLGQGPELLIRYENEEAVDDSQLPKDRFSAERLKGVDSTLKIQPAELGDSAVYLCASSFGYETQYFGPGTRLLVL.

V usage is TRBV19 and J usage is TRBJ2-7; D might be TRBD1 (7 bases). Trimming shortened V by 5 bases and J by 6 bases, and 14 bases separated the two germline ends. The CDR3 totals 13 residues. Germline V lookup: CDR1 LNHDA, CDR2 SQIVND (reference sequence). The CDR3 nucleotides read TGTGCCAGTAGTGGAGCCCAGGGGGGCGAGCAGTACTTC. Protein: CASSGAQGGEQYF.

CDR3 sequence (DNA): TGTGCCAGCTCACCATCGACAGGGGGAGGCTATGGCTACACCTTC. Protein product: CASSPSTGGGYGYTF. This chain connects TRBV18 to TRBJ1-2; 9 positions match TRBD1. V dropped 2 bases and J dropped 4; count of bases not matched to a gene: 5. Germline V lookup: CDR1 KGHSH, CDR2 LQKENI. CDR3 length equals 15 residues.

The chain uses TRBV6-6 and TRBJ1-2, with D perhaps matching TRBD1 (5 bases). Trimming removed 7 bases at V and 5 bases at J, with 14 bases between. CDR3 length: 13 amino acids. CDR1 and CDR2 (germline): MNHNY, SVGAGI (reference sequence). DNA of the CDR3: TGTGCCAGCATGAAGCAGGGCTCATATGGCTACACCTTC. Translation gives CASMKQGSYGYTF.

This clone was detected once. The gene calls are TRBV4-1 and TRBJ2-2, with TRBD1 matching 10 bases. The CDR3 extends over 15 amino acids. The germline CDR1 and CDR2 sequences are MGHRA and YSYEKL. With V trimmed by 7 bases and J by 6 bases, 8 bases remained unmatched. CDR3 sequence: CASTRDRGHPGELFF. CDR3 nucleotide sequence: TGCGCCAGCACCCGGGACAGGGGACACCCCGGGGAGCTGTTTTTT.

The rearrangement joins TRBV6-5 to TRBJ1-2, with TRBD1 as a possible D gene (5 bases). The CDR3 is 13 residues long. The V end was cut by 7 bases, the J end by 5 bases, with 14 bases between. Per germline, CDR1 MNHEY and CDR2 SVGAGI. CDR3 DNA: TGTGCCAGCATGAAGCAGGGCTCATATGGCTACACCTTC. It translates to CASMKQGSYGYTF.

The CDR3 is CASSQVAGTEGNEQFF. The CDR3 DNA is TGCGCCAGCAGCCAAGTTGCAGGGACGGAGGGCAATGAGCAGTTCTTC. The V and J genes are TRBV4-1 and TRBJ2-1, with a tentative D call TRBD2 (6 bases). The CDR3 spans 16 residues. V was shortened by 1 base and J by 6 bases, with 16 bases between the two germline ends. Germline V gives CDR1 MGHRA, CDR2 YSYEKL.